This TCR beta chain was identified in a study of OX40 agonist ivuxolimab in advanced cancers. Background for the entire study: Ivuxolimab, which targeted the costimulatory receptor OX40 (CD134), was an agonistic, fully human IgG2 monoclonal antibody. In the dose-escalation cohort, 75% to 85% of patients were male, and the mean age was around 60 years with a range of roughly 20 to 85. Patients were allowed to have had prior anti-PD-1, anti-PD-L1 or anti-CTLA-4 therapy, and 40% of the dose-escalation patients had previously received checkpoint inhibitors. The monotherapy dose-escalation portion (N ≈ 55 patients) of the phase I ivuxolimab trial is reported in the paper. The point of sequencing TCRbeta in the periphery was to test whether ivuxolimab changed TCR sequence diversity and drove clonal T-cell expansion. Intravenous ivuxolimab was administered to patients every 2 weeks at six dose levels: 0.01, 0.1, 0.3, 1.5, 3 and 10 mg/kg. Of the roughly 52 dose-escalation patients, hepatocellular carcinoma was present in roughly 19, melanoma in roughly 15, renal cell carcinoma in 9 and head and neck cancer in 9. Partial responses occurred in three dose-escalation patients: two with cutaneous melanoma and one with hepatocellular carcinoma. What the authors observed across the whole study: On average, CD8+ T cells showed more expanded clones than CD4+ T cells after ivuxolimab. Which antigens the clonally expanded peripheral T cells were specific for was not determined. Low levels of normalized T-cell clonal expansion were also seen in some patients who did not respond. In partial responders in the 0.1-3.0 mg/kg groups, normalized peripheral clonal expansion was found to be among the lowest, especially among CD8+ T cells. At doses from 0.1 to 3.0 mg/kg, clonal expansion was seen in both CD4+ and CD8+ blood T cells between baseline and week 6.

Patients with a history of autoimmune disease or receiving systemic immunosuppression were excluded from the trial. In every dose cohort, peripheral blood was drawn for TCR sequencing at baseline, cycle 4 day 1, and cycle 7 day 1. The samples were drawn from a first-in-human, open-label, multicenter phase I dose-escalation trial of ivuxolimab. The trial enrolled adults with locally advanced or metastatic head and neck squamous cell, hepatocellular, melanoma or renal cell carcinoma. CD4+ and CD8+ T cells were sorted separately from peripheral blood before TCR sequencing. Trimming takes 5 bases from V and 4 bases from J, and the germline ends sit 14 bases apart. The germline V gene encodes CDR1 MNHNY and CDR2 SVGAGI (reference sequence). The CDR3 contains 14 residues, cysteine and phenylalanine counted. The retained sequence is limited to the CDR3, 42 bases, with the frame set at the first base. As regards this clone: The antigen it recognizes is unknown. Within one base of it there is no much larger clone, and no base qualities were kept.

For sequencing of the TCRbeta CDR3 region, genomic DNA was extracted from the sorted cells. TCRbeta CDR3 regions were sequenced using the immunoSEQ Assay. What TCRdb holds here is the immuneACCESS table cut down to in-frame rearrangements. Part of the clones is not present; checked against another copy, under half of the missing clones reflect an unresolved V gene, and the others are unexplained. The sample table shows about 89,000 clones, and roughly 88% are seen once. The ten largest clones add up to about 0.3% of the sample. The sequence came from an adult with an advanced solid tumor such as melanoma, head and neck, liver or kidney cancer. The chain uses TRBV6-6 and TRBJ1-2, with the D segment identity uncertain. The starting material was CD4+ or CD8+ T cells sorted from blood, obtained in a trial of the OX40 agonist ivuxolimab. The CDR3 region reads CASSLRAPLYGYTF. Read as DNA, the sequence is TGTGCCAGCAGTCTAAGGGCCCCCCTCTATGGCTACACCTTC.